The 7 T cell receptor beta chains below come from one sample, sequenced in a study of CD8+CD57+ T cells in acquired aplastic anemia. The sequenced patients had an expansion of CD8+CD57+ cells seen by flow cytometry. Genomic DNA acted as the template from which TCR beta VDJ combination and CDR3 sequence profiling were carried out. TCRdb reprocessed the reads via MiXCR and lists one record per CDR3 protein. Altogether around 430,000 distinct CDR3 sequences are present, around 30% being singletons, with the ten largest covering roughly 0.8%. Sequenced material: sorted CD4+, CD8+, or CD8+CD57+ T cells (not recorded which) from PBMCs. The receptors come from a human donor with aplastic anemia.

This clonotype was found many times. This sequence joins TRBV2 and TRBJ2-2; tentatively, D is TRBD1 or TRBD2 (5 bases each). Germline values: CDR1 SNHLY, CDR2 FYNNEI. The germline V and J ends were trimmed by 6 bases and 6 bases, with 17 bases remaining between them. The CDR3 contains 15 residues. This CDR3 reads CASRPDKQGAGELFF. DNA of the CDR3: TGTGCCAGCAGACCCGACAAGCAGGGAGCCGGGGAGCTGTTTTTT.

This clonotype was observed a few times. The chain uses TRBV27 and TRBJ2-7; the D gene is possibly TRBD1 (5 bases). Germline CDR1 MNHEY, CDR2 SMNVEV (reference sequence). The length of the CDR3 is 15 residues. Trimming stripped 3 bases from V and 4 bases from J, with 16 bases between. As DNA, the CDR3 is TGTGCCAGCAGTTTCGGGCAGGGCCTCGGATACGAGCAGTACTTC. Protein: CASSFGQGLGYEQYF.

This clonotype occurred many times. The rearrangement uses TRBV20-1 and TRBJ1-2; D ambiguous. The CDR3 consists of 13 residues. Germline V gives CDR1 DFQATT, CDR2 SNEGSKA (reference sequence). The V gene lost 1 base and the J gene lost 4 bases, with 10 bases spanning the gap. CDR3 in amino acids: CSARVRLSYGYTF. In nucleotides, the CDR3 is TGCAGTGCTAGAGTTCGCCTCTCCTATGGCTACACCTTC.

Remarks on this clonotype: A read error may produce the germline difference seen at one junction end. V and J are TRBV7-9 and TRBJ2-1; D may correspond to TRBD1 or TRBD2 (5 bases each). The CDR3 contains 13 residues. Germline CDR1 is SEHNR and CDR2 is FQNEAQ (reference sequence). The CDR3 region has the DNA TGCGCCAGCAGCTCCTGGGGGACCAATGAGCAGTTCTTC. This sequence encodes CASSSWGTNEQFF. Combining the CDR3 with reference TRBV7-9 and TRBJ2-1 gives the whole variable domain DTGVSQNPRHKITKRGQNVTFRCDPISEHNRLYWYRQTLGQGPEFLTYFQNEAQLEKSRLLSDRFSAERPKGSFSTLEIQRTEQGDSAMYLCASSSWGTNEQFFGPGTRLTVL.

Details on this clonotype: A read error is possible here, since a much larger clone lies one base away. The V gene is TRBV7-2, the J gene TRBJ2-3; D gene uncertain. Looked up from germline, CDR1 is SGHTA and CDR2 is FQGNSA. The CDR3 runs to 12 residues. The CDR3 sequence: CACSLIMNTQYF. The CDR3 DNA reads TGTGCCTGCAGCCTAATCATGAATACGCAGTATTTT.

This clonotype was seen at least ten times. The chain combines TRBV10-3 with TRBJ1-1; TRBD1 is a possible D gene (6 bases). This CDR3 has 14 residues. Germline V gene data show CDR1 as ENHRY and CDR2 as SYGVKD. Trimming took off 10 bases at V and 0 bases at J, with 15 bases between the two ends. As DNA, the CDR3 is TGTGCCACCGGGAGGGGACAAATGAACACTGAAGCTTTCTTT. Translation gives CATGRGQMNTEAFF.

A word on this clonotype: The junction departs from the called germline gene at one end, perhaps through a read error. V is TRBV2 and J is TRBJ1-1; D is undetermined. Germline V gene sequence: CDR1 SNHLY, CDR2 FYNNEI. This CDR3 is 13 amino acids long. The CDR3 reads CASREGLGTEAFF. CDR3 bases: TGTGCCAGCAGGGAAGGTTTGGGCACTGAAGCTTTCTTT.